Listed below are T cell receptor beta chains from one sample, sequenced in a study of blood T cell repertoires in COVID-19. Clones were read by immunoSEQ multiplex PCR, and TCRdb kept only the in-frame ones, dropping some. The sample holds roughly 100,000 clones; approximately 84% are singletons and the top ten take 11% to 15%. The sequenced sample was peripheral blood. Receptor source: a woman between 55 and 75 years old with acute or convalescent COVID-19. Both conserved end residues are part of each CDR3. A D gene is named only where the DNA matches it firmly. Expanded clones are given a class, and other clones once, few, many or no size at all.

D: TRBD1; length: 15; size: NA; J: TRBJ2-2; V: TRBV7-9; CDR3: CASSFRDRDTGELFF; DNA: TGTGCCAGCAGCTTCCGGGACAGGGACACCGGGGAGCTGTTTTTT
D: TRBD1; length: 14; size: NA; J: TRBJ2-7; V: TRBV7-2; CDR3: CASSTRGGRYEQYF; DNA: TGTGCCAGCAGCACGCGAGGGGGCAGGTACGAGCAGTACTTC
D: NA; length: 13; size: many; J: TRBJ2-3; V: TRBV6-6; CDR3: CASSQTDTDTQYF; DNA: TGTGCCAGCAGTCAGACAGACACAGATACGCAGTATTTT
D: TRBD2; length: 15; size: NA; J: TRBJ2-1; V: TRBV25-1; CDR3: CASSPQGLAGVVQFF; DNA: TGTGCCAGCAGCCCACAGGGACTAGCGGGAGTGGTGCAGTTCTTC
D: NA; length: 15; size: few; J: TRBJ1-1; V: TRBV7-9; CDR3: CASQRQGGTGTEAFF; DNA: TGTGCCAGTCAGAGGCAGGGAGGAACAGGCACTGAAGCTTTCTTT
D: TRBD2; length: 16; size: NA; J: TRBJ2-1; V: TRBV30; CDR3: CAWSQRSSGPYNEQFF; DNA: TGTGCCTGGAGTCAACGTTCTAGCGGGCCCTACAATGAGCAGTTCTTC
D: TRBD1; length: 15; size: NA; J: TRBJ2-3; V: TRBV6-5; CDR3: CASSSDRPHTDTQYF; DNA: TGTGCCAGCAGCTCGGACAGGCCGCACACAGATACGCAGTATTTT
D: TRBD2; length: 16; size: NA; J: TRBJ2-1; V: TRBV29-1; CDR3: CSGRLAGGGKGGEQFF; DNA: TGCAGCGGCCGACTAGCGGGGGGCGGAAAAGGCGGTGAGCAGTTCTTC
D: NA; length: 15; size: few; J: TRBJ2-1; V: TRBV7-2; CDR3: CASRLTGTSYNEQFF; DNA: TGTGCCAGCAGACTCACCGGGACTTCTTACAATGAGCAGTTCTTC
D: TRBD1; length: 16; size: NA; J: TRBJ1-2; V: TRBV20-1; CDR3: CSASGGGDRANYGYTF; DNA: TGCAGTGCCAGTGGGGGAGGGGACAGGGCGAACTATGGCTACACCTTC
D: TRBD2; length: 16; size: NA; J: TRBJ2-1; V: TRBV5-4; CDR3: CASSSSGGAPWNEQFF; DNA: TGTGCCAGCAGCTCTAGCGGGGGGGCCCCATGGAATGAGCAGTTCTTC
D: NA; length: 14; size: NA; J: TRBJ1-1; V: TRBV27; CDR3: CASSLSRQGTEAFF; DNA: TGTGCCAGCAGTTTATCACGGCAGGGCACTGAAGCTTTCTTT
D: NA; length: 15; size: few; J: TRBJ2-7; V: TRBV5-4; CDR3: CASSLAQGRKGEQYF; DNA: TGTGCCAGCAGCTTGGCCCAGGGGCGCAAAGGGGAGCAGTACTTC
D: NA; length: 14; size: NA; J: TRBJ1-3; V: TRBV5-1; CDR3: CASSLAGYGNTIYF; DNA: TGCGCCAGCAGCTTGGCGGGGTACGGAAACACCATATATTTT
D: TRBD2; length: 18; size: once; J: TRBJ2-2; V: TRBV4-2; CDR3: CASSQLAGGRPNTGELFF; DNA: TGTGCCAGCAGCCAACTAGCGGGGGGCCGTCCCAACACCGGGGAGCTGTTTTTT
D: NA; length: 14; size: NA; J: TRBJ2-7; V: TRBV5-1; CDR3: CASSQRGISYEQYF; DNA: TGCGCCAGCAGCCAGAGAGGTATTTCCTACGAGCAGTACTTC
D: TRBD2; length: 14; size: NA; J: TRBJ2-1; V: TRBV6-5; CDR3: CASTISGAYNEQFF; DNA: TGTGCCAGCACCATTAGCGGGGCCTACAATGAGCAGTTCTTC
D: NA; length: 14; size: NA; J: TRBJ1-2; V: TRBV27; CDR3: CASSFNGANYGYTF; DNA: TGTGCCAGCAGTTTTAATGGAGCTAACTATGGCTACACCTTC
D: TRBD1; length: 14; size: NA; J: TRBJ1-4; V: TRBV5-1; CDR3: CASRPGTAGEKLFF; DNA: TGCGCCAGCAGACCTGGGACAGCGGGCGAAAAACTGTTTTTT
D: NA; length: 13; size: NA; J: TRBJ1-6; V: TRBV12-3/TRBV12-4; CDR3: CASSLVDNSPLHF; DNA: TGTGCCAGCAGTTTAGTCGATAATTCACCCCTCCACTTT
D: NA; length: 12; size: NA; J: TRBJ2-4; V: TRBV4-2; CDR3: CASSQGHETQYF; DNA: TGTGCCAGCAGCCAAGGGCATGAAACCCAGTACTTC
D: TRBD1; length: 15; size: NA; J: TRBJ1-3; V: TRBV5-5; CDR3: CASSGTGLSGNTIYF; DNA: TGTGCCAGCAGCGGGACAGGACTCTCTGGAAACACCATATATTTT
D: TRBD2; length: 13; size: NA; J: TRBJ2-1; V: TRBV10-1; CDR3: CASSARLADEQFF; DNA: TGCGCCAGCAGCGCGAGACTAGCTGATGAGCAGTTCTTC
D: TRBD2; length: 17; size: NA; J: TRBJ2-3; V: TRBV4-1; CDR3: CASSQMTSGTFTDTQYF; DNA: TGCGCCAGCAGCCAGATGACTAGCGGGACATTCACAGATACGCAGTATTTT
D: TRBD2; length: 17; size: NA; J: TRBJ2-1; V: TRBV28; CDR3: CASSRTSGTASYNEQFF; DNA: TGTGCCAGCAGTCGGACTAGCGGAACCGCCTCCTACAATGAGCAGTTCTTC
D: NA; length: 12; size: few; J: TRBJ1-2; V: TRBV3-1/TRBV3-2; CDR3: CASSHMGARYTF; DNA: TGTGCCAGCAGCCATATGGGGGCGCGCTACACCTTC
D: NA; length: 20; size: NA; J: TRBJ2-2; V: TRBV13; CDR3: CASSFFSPVKGGLNTGELFF; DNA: TGTGCCAGCAGCTTCTTTAGCCCCGTAAAAGGGGGATTAAACACCGGGGAGCTGTTTTTT
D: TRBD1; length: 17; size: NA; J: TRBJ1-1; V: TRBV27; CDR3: CASSPWTGGEFRTEAFF; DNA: TGTGCCAGCAGTCCGTGGACAGGGGGCGAATTCCGGACTGAAGCTTTCTTT
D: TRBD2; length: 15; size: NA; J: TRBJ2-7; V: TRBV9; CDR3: CASSVGLAGADEQYF; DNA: TGTGCCAGCAGCGTAGGCCTAGCGGGAGCAGACGAGCAGTACTTC
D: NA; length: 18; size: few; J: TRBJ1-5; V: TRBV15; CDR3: CATSRLREGGASYQPQHF; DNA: TGTGCCACCAGCAGATTACGGGAGGGGGGAGCCAGCTATCAGCCCCAGCATTTT
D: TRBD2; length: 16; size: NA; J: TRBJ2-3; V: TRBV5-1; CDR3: CASRPTSGGSTDTQYF; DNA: TGCGCCAGCAGACCAACTAGCGGGGGGAGCACAGATACGCAGTATTTT